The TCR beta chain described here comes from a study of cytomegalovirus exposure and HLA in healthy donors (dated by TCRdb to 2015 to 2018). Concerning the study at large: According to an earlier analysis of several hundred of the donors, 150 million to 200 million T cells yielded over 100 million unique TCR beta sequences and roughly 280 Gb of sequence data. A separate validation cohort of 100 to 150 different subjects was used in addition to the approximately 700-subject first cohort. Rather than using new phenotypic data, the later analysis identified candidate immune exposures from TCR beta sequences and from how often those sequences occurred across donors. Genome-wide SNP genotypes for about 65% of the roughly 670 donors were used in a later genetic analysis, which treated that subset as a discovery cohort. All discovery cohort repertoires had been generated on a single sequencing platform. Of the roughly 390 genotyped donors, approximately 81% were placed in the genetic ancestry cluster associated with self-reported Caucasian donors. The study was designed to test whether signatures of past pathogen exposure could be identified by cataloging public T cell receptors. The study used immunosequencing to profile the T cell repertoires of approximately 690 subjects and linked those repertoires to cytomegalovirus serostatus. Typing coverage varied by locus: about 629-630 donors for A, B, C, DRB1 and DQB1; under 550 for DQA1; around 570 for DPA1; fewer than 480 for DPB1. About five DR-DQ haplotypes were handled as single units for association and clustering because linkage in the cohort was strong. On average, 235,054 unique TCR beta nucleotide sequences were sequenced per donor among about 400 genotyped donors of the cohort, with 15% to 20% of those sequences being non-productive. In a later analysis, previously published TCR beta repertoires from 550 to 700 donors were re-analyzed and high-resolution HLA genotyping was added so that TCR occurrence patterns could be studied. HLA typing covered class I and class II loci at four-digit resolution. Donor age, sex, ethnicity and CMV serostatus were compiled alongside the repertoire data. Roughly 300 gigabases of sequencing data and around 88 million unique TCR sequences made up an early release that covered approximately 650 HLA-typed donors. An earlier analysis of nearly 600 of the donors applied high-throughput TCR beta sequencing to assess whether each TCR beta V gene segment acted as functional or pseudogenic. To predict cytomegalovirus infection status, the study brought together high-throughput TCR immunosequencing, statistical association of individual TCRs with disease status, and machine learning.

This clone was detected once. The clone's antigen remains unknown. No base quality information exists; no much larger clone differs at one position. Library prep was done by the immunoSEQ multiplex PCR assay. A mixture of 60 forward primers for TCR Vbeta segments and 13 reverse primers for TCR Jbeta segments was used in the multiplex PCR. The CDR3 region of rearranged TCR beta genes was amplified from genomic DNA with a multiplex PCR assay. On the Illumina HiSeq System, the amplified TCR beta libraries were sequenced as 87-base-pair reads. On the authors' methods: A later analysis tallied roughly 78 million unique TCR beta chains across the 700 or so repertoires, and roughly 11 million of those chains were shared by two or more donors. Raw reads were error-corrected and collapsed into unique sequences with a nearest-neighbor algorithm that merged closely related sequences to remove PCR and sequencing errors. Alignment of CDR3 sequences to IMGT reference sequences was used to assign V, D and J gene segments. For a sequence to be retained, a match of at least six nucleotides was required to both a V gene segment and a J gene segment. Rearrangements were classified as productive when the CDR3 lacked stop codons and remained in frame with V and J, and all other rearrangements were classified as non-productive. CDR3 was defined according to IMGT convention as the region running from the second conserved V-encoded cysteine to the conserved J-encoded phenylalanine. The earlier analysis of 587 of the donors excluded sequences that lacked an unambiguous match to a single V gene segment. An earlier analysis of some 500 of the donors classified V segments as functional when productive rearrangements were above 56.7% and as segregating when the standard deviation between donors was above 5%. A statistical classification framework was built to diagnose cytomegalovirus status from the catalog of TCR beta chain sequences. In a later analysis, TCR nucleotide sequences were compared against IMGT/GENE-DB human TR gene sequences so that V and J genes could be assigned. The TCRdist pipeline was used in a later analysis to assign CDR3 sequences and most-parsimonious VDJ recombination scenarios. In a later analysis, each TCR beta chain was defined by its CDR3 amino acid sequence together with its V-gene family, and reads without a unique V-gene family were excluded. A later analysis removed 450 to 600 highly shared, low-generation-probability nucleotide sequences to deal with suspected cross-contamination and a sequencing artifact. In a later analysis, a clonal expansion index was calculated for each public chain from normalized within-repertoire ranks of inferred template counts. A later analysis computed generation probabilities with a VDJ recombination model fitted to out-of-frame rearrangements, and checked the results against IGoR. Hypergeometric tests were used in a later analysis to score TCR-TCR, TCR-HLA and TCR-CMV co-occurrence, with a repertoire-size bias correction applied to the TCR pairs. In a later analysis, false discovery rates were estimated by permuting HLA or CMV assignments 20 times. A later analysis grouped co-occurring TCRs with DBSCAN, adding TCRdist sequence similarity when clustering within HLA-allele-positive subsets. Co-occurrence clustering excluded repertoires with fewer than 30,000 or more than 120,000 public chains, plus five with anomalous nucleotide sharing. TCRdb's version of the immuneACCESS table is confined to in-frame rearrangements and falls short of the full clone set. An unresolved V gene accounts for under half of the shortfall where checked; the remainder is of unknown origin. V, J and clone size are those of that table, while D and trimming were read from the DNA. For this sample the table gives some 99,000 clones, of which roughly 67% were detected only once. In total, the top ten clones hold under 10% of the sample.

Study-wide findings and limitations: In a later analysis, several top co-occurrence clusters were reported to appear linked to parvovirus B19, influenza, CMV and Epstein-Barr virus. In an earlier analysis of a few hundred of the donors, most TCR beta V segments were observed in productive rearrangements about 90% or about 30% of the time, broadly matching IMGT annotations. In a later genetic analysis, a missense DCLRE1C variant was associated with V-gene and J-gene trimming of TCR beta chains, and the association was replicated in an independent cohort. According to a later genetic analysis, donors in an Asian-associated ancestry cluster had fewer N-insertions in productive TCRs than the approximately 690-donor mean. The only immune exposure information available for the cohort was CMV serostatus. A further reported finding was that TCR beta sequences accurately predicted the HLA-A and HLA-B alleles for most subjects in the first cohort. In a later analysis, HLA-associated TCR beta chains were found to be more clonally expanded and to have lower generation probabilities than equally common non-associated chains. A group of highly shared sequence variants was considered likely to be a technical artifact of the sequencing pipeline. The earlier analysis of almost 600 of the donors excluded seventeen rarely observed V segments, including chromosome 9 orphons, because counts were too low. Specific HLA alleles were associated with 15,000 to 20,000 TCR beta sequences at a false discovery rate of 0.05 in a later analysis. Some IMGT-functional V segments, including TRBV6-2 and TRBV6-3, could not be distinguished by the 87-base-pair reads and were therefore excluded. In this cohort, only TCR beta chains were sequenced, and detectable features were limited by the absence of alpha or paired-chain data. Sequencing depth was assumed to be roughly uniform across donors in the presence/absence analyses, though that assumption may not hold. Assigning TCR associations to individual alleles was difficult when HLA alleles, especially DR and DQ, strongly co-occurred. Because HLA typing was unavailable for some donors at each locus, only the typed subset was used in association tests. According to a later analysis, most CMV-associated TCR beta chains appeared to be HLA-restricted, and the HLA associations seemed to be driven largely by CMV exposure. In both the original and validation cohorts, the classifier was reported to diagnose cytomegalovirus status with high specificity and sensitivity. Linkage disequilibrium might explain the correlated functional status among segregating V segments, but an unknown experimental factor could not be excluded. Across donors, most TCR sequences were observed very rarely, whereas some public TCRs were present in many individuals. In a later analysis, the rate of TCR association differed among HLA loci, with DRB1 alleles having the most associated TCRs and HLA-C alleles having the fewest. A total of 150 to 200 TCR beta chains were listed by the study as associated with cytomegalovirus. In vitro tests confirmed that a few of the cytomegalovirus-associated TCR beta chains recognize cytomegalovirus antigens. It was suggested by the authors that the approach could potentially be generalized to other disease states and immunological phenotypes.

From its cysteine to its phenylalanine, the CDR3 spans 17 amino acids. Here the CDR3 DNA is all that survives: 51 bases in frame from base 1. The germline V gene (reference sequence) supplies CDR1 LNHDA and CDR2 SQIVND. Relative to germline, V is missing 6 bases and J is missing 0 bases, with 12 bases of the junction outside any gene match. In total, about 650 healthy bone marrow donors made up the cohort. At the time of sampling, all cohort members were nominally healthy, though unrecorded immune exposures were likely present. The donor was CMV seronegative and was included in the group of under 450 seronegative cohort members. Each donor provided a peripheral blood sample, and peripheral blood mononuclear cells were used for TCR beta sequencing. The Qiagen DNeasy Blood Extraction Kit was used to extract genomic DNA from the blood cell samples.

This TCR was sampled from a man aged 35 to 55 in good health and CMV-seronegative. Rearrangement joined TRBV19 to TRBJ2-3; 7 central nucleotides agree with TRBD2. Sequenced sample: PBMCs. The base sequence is TGTGCCAGTAGCAACCGAGGCGGGCGGGGGAGCACAGATACGCAGTATTTT. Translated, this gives CASSNRGGRGSTDTQYF.